This entry features one T cell receptor (beta chain) sequence. CDR1 SGDLS and CDR2 YYNGEE come from the germline V gene. V lost 3 bases and J lost 2, with 12 bases in between. This CDR3 is built from 14 residues. The data originate from a study of CD8 T cells in Susac syndrome. Random hexamers primed reverse transcription of roughly 0.5 to 1 ug RNA. TCRdb re-called the immunoSEQ multiplex PCR reads with MiXCR, one entry per CDR3 protein. The sample consists of roughly 120,000 distinct CDR3 sequences, just under 95% of them appearing once. This TCR derives from a human donor in good health. The genes are TRBV9 and TRBJ2-7; D possibly matches TRBD1 or TRBD2 (5 bases each). Specimen: CD4+ T cells from PBMCs. CDR3 sequence: CASSERDLAYEQYF. The DNA for the CDR3 is TGTGCCAGCAGCGAACGGGACCTGGCCTACGAGCAGTACTTC.